The 15 T cell receptor beta chains listed next were all sequenced from one sample in a study of shared clonotypes between healthy human individuals. Produced via immunoSEQ multiplex PCR; TCRdb's table is partial and in-frame only. The repertoire holds about 2.2 million clones, with around 93% as singletons. Terminally differentiated effector memory CD45RA+ cells were excluded by CCR7 positive selection of CD45RO-negative cells. Material: naive CD8+ T cells from PBMCs. Source of these receptors: a man between 18 and 35 years old in good health. Some clones in this sample may be carry-over from other donors' samples.

This chain joins TRBV5-1 and TRBJ2-3; 9 bases fit TRBD2. Germline V gives CDR1 SGHRS, CDR2 YFSETQ. V dropped 6 bases and J dropped 4; count of bases not matched to a gene: 12. This CDR3 region has 16 residues. The CDR3 region has the DNA TGCGCCAGCAACCCTCTCGGCGGGAGGGCACCAGATACGCAGTATTTT. Amino acids: CASNPLGGRAPDTQYF. Filled out from reference TRBV5-1 and TRBJ2-3, the complete variable domain reads KAGVTQTPRYLIKTRGQQVTLSCSPISGHRSVSWYQQTPGQGLQFLFEYFSETQRNKGNFPGRFSGRQFSNSRSEMNVSTLELGDSALYLCASNPLGGRAPDTQYFGPGTRLTVL.

The DNA of the CDR3 is TGTGCCAGCAGCTTAGCGCGGGGGCGGGAGGATGCCTACGAGCAGTACTTC. Translating it yields CASSLARGREDAYEQYF. The rearrangement joins TRBV7-9 to TRBJ2-7; TRBD2 matches 8 bases. The CDR3 has 17 amino acids. Unmatched junction bases numbered 9, after V lost 0 bases and J lost 2 bases. Germline V gives CDR1 SEHNR, CDR2 FQNEAQ (reference sequence).

This rearrangement joins TRBV4-2 to TRBJ2-7; D may be TRBD2 (6 bases). V was trimmed by 1 base and J by 6 bases, leaving 10 bases between them. The CDR3 has 13 amino acids. CDR1 LGHNA and CDR2 YNFKEQ come from the germline V gene. The CDR3 loop is CASSQGLVGEQYF. CDR3 sequence (DNA): TGTGCCAGCAGCCAAGGACTAGTCGGCGAGCAGTACTTC.

The chain joins TRBV6-5 to TRBJ1-1; no definite D call. The length of the CDR3 is 13 residues. V lost 5 bases to trimming and J lost 5 bases, with 12 bases between them. The germline V gene has CDR1 MNHEY and CDR2 SVGAGI. The CDR3 is CASSPQRGTEAFF. CDR3 nucleotides: TGTGCCAGCAGTCCCCAGAGAGGAACTGAAGCTTTCTTT.

V usage is TRBV13 and J usage is TRBJ2-3; D not resolved. This CDR3 contains 15 residues. Trimming pared 1 base from V and 2 bases from J, leaving 10 bases between. Germline-derived CDR1 and CDR2 are PRHDT and FYEKMQ (reference sequence). The DNA for the CDR3 is TGTGCCAGCAGCTTAGAACTTGGTAACACAGATACGCAGTATTTT. Its protein is CASSLELGNTDTQYF.

J is TRBJ2-2 and V is TRBV5-4; D may be TRBD1 (8 bases). This CDR3 is built from 16 residues. Germline CDR1 and CDR2: SGHNT and YYREEE (reference sequence). Between the trimmed V and J ends, which lost 4 bases and 8 bases, there was a span of 21 bases. The CDR3 sequence is CASSPGGGGQVGELFF. DNA for the CDR3: TGTGCCAGCAGCCCAGGGGGAGGGGGACAGGTTGGGGAGCTGTTTTTT.

V usage is TRBV28 and J usage is TRBJ2-5; D might be TRBD1 or TRBD2, each matching 6 bases. Per the germline V gene, CDR1 is MDHEN and CDR2 is SYDVKM. Trimming left V 2 bases short and J 5 bases short, with 15 bases between. The CDR3 runs to 15 residues. CDR3 sequence (DNA): TGTGCCAGCAGTTTAAATACAGGGAGGAAGGAGACCCAGTACTTC. It yields the protein CASSLNTGRKETQYF.

This clone was counted a few times. CDR3 sequence (DNA): TGTGCCAGCTCACCACGGAATAGCAATCAGCCCCAGCATTTT. Translated: CASSPRNSNQPQHF. The chain is built from TRBV18 and TRBJ1-5; no clear D. The V gene lost 1 base and the J gene lost 0 bases, with 4 bases spanning the gap. Germline loops: CDR1 KGHSH, CDR2 LQKENI. This CDR3 has 14 amino acids.

The chain employs TRBV10-2 and TRBJ2-5; no definite D call. Trimming removed 3 bases at V and 5 bases at J, with 4 bases between. The CDR3 loop spans 11 amino acids. Germline V gene data show CDR1 as WSHSY and CDR2 as SAAADI. The CDR3: CASSDMETQYF. CDR3 in DNA: TGCGCCAGCAGTGACATGGAGACCCAGTACTTC.

The rearrangement uses TRBV5-1 and TRBJ1-5; D is perhaps TRBD1 (5 bases). Germline V lookup: CDR1 SGHRS, CDR2 YFSETQ. The V end was cut by 1 base, the J end by 1 base, with 9 bases between. The CDR3 is 15 residues long. CDR3 in DNA: TGCGCCAGCAGCTTGCGGGGGGACAGCAATCAGCCCCAGCATTTT. Translation gives CASSLRGDSNQPQHF. The whole variable domain, filled in from reference TRBV5-1 and TRBJ1-5, reads KAGVTQTPRYLIKTRGQQVTLSCSPISGHRSVSWYQQTPGQGLQFLFEYFSETQRNKGNFPGRFSGRQFSNSRSEMNVSTLELGDSALYLCASSLRGDSNQPQHFGDGTRLSIL.

The genes are TRBV5-6 and TRBJ1-5, with D possibly matching TRBD1 (5 bases). The germline gives CDR1 SGHDT, CDR2 YYEEEE. The germline V and J ends were trimmed by 0 bases and 3 bases, with 13 bases remaining between them. The CDR3 runs to 16 residues. DNA of the CDR3: TGTGCCAGCAGCTTGGGCGGGGTCAGGGACAATCAGCCCCAGCATTTT. Its protein is CASSLGGVRDNQPQHF. The full variable domain, completed using reference TRBV5-6 and TRBJ1-5, is DAGVTQSPTHLIKTRGQQVTLRCSPKSGHDTVSWYQQALGQGPQFIFQYYEEEERQRGNFPDRFSGHQFPNYSSELNVNALLLGDSALYLCASSLGGVRDNQPQHFGDGTRLSIL.

This clone is a singleton in its sample. The chain links TRBV15 to TRBJ2-4; the match to TRBD2 covers 7 bases. V shed 4 bases, J shed 7 bases, and the junction held 7 bases outside the gene matches. Per germline, CDR1 LNHNV and CDR2 YYDKDF (reference sequence). The length of the CDR3 is 14 residues. The CDR3 DNA reads as TGTGCCACCAGCAAATTGACTAGCTCTAACATTCAGTACTTC. It specifies CATSKLTSSNIQYF.

V and J are TRBV4-2 and TRBJ2-1; possibly TRBD2 for D (7 bases). The length of the CDR3 is 17 residues. Between the trimmed V and J ends, which lost 4 bases and 3 bases, there was a span of 19 bases. Per the germline V gene, CDR1 is LGHNA and CDR2 is YNFKEQ. The CDR3 DNA sequence: TGTGCCAGCAGCCCCCAGCCCAGCGGGACATTCTACAATGAGCAGTTCTTC. Amino acids: CASSPQPSGTFYNEQFF.

The V call is TRBV7-8, the J call TRBJ1-5; D is unresolved. CDR1 and CDR2 (germline): SGHVS, FQNEAQ. CDR3 length: 12 amino acids. Trimming pared 8 bases from V and 9 bases from J, leaving 14 bases between. CDR3 in DNA: TGTGCCAGCGGAGGCAGATTCGGGCCCCAGCATTTT. It codes for CASGGRFGPQHF.

The rearrangement uses TRBV7-9 and TRBJ2-5, with 9 bases lining up with TRBD1. Trimming removed 10 bases from V and 3 bases from J; junction bases left unmatched: 3. CDR3 length: 12 amino acids. Germline CDR1 is SEHNR and CDR2 is FQNEAQ (reference sequence). The CDR3: CATRTGEETQYF. CDR3 coding DNA: TGTGCCACCCGGACAGGGGAAGAGACCCAGTACTTC.